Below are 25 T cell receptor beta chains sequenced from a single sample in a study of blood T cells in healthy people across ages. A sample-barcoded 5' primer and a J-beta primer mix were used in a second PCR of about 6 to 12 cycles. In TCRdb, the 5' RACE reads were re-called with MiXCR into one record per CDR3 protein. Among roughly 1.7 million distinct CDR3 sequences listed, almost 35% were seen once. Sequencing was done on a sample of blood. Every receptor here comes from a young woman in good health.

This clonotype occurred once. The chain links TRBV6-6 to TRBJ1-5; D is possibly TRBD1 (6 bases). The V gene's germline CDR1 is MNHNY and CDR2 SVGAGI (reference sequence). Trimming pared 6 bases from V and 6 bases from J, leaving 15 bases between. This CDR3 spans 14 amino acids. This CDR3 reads CASRPEQGSQPQHF. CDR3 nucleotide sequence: TGTGCCAGCAGGCCAGAACAGGGATCTCAGCCCCAGCATTTT.

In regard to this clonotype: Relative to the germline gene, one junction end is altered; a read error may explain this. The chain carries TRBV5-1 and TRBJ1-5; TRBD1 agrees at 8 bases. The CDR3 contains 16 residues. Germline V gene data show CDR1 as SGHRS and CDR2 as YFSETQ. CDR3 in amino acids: CAGSLGAGGPNQPQHF. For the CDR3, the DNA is TGCGCCGGCAGCTTGGGTGCAGGGGGCCCCAATCAGCCCCAGCATTTT.

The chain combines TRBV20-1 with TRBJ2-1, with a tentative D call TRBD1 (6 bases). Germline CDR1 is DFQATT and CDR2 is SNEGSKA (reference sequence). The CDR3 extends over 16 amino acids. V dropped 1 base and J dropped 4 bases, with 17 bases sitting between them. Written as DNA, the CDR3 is TGCAGTGCTAGAGTTCGGACGGGACAAAAATACAATGAGCAGTTCTTC. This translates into CSARVRTGQKYNEQFF.

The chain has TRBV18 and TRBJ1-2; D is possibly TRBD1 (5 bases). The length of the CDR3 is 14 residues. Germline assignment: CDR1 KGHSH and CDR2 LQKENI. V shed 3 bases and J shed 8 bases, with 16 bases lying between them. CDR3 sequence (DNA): TGTGCCAGCTCACCCCCGGGGCAAGTTGGGGGCTACACCTTC. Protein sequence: CASSPPGQVGGYTF.

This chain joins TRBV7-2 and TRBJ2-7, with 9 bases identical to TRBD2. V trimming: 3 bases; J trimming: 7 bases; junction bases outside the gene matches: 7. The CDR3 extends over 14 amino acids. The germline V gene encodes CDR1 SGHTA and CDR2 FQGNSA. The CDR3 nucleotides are TGTGCCAGCAGCTTCTCTAGCGGGGTTTTAGAGCAGTACTTC. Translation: CASSFSSGVLEQYF. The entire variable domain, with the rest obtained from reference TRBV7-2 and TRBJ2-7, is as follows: GAGVSQSPSNKVTEKGKDVELRCDPISGHTALYWYRQSLGQGLEFLIYFQGNSAPDKSGLPSDRFSAERTGGSVSTLTIQRTQQEDSAVYLCASSFSSGVLEQYFGPGTRLTVT.

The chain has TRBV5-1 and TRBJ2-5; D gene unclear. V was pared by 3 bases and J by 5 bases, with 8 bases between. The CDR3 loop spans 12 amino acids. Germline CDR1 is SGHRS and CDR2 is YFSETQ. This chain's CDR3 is CASSYWPETQYF. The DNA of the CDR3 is TGCGCCAGCAGCTATTGGCCCGAGACCCAGTACTTC.

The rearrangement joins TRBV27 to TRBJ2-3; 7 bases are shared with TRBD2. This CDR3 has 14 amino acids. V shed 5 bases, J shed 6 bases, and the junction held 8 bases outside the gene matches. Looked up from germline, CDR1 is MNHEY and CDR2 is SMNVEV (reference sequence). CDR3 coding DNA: TGTGCCAGCAGTCCATCAGCGGGAACTGATACGCAGTATTTT. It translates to CASSPSAGTDTQYF.

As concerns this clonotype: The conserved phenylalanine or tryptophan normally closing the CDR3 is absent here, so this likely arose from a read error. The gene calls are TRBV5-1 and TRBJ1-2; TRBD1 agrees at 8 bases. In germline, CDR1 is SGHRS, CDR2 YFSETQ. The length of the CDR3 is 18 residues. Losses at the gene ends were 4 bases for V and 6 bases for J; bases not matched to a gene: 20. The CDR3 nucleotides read TGCGCCAGCAGCCAAGTGGGGACAGGTCCCCACCAAGTGGATGGCTACACCTCC. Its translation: CASSQVGTGPHQVDGYTS.

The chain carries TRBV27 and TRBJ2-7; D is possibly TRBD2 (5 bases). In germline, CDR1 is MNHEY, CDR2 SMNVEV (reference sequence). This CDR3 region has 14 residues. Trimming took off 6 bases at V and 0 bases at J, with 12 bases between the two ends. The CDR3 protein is CASSKLGSSYEQYF. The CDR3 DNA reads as TGTGCCAGCAGCAAACTAGGGAGCTCCTACGAGCAGTACTTC.

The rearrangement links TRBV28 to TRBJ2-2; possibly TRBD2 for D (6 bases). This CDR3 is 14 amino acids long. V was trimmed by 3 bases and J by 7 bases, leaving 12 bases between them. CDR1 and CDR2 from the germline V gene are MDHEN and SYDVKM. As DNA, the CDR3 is TGTGCCAGCAGTTTGCGGGGCTCGGGCGGGGAGCTGTTTTTT. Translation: CASSLRGSGGELFF.

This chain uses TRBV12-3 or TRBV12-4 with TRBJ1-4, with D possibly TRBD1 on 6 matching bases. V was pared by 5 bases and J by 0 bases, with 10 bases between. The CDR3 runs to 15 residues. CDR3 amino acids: CASSSDRTTNEKLFF. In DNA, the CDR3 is TGTGCCAGCAGTAGCGACAGGACAACTAATGAAAAACTGTTTTTT.

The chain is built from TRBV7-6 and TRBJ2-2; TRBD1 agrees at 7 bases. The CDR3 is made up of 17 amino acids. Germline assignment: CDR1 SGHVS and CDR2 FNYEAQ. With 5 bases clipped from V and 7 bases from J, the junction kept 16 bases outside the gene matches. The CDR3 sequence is CASSPTPFDRVDGELFF. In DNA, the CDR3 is TGTGCCAGCAGCCCTACCCCCTTTGACAGGGTGGACGGGGAGCTGTTTTTT.

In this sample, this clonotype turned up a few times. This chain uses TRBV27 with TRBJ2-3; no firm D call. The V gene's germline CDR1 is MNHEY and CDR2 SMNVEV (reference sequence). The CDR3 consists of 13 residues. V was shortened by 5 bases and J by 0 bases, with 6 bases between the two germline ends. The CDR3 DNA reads TGTGCCAGCAGTATACCTAGCACAGATACGCAGTATTTT. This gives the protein CASSIPSTDTQYF.

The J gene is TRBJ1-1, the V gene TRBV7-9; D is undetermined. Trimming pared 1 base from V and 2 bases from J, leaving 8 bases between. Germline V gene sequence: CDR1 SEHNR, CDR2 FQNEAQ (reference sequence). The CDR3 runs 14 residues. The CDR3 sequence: CASSLGDANTEAFF. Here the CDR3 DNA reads TGTGCCAGCAGCTTAGGGGATGCTAACACTGAAGCTTTCTTT.

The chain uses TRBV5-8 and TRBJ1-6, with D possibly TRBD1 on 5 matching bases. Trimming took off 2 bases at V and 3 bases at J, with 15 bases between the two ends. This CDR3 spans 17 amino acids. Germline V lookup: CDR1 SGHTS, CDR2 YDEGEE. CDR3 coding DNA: TGTGCCAGCAGCTTACAACGAGACAGCAACTATAATTCACCCCTCCACTTT. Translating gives CASSLQRDSNYNSPLHF.

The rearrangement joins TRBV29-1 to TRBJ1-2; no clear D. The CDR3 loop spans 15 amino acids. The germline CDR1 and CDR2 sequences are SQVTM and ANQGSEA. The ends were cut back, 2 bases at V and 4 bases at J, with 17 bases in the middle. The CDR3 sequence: CSVETLLQDGYGYTF. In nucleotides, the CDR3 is TGCAGCGTTGAAACTCTCCTCCAGGACGGCTATGGCTACACCTTC.

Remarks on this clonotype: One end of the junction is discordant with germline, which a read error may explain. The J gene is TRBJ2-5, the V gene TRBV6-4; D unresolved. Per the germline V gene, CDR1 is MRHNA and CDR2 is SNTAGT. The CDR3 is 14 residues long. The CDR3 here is CASTPLPSQETQYF. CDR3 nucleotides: TGTGCTAGCACACCTCTCCCCTCCCAAGAGACCCAGTACTTC.

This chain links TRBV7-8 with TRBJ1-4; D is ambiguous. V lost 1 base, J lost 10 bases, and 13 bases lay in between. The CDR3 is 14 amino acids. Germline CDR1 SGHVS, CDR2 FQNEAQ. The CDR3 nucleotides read TGTGCCAGCAGCTTAGGTGGAGGTTCAGGAAAACTGTTTTTT. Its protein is CASSLGGGSGKLFF.

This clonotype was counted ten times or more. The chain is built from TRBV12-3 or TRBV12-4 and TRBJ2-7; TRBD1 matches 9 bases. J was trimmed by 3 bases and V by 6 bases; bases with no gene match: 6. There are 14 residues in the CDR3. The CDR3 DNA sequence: TGTGCCAGCAGGGAGACAGGGGGGGACTACGAGCAGTACTTC. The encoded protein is CASRETGGDYEQYF.

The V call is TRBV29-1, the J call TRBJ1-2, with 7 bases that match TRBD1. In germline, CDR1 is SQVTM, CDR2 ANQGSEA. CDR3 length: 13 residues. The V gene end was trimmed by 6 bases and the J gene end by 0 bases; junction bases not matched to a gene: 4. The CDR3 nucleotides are TGCAGCGTCCACAGGGGAGCTAACTATGGCTACACCTTC. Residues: CSVHRGANYGYTF.

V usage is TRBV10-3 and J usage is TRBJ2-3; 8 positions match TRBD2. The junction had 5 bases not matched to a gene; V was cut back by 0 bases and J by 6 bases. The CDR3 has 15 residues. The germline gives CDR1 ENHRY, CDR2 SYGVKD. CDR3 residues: CAISESEVAGDTQYF. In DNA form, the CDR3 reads TGTGCCATCAGTGAGTCGGAGGTAGCGGGGGATACGCAGTATTTT.

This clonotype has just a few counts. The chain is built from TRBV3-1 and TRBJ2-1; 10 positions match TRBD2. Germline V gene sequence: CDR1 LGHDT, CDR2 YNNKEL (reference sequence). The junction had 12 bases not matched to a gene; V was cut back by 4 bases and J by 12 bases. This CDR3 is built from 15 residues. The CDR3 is CASSRHSLAGGGQFF. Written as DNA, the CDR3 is TGTGCCAGCAGCCGCCATTCTTTAGCGGGAGGAGGGCAGTTCTTC.

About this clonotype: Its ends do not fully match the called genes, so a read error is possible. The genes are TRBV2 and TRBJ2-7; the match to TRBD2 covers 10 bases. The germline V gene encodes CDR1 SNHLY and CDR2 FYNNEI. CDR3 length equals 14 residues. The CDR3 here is CAGSGLAGVYEQYF. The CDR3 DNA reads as TGTGCCGGCAGTGGGCTAGCGGGAGTCTACGAGCAGTACTTC.

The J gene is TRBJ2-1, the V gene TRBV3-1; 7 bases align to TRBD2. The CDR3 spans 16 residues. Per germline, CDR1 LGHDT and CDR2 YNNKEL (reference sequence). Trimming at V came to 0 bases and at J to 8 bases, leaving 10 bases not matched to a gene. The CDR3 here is CASSQDIWGTNYEQFF. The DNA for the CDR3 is TGTGCCAGCAGCCAAGATATTTGGGGGACTAATTATGAGCAGTTCTTC.

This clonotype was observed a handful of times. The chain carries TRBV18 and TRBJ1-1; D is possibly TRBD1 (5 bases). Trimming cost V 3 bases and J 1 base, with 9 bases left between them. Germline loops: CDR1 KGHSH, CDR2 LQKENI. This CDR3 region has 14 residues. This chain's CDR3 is CASSPRAQNTEAFF. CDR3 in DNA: TGTGCCAGCTCACCCAGGGCACAGAACACTGAAGCTTTCTTT.